Presented here are 14 T cell receptor beta chains from one specimen sequenced in a study of cytomegalovirus exposure and HLA in healthy donors. Vbeta (60) and Jbeta (13) primers were used in the PCR. The assay was immunoSEQ multiplex PCR, and TCRdb's table has in-frame clones only and misses some. The sample has hundreds of thousands of clones, over 80% seen once. The sample comprised PBMCs. Receptors were obtained from a man aged 40-55 years in good health and CMV-seropositive.

The rearrangement joins TRBV6-5 to TRBJ1-2; 8 nucleotides align to TRBD1. Germline V gene sequence: CDR1 MNHEY, CDR2 SVGAGI. The CDR3 runs to 14 residues. J lost 4 bases, V lost 4 bases, and 5 bases had no gene match. CDR3 amino acids: CASSSTGVVYGYTF. The CDR3 DNA follows: TGTGCCAGCAGTTCGACAGGGGTCGTCTATGGCTACACCTTC.

This clone has more than one count but fewer than ten. This chain joins TRBV29-1 and TRBJ2-7; D perhaps matches TRBD2 (7 bases). The CDR3 runs 11 residues. CDR1 is SQVTM, CDR2 ANQGSEA, per germline. The germline V and J ends were trimmed by 4 bases and 6 bases, with 10 bases remaining between them. CDR3 loop: CSVGGGLEQYF. The CDR3 region has the DNA TGCAGCGTTGGGGGGGGGCTCGAGCAGTACTTC.

This clone came up a few times. The chain couples TRBV28 to TRBJ2-5; D is perhaps TRBD1 (7 bases). CDR1 is MDHEN and CDR2 is SYDVKM in the germline V gene. V gave up 4 bases and J gave up 5 bases, with 14 bases separating them. CDR3 length: 14 amino acids. The CDR3 sequence is CASSSGGGAETQYF. The CDR3 coding sequence is TGTGCCAGCAGTTCAGGAGGGGGCGCGGAGACCCAGTACTTC.

The genes are TRBV12-5 and TRBJ2-2, with 8 nucleotides matching TRBD1. The CDR3 has 15 amino acids. The V gene's germline CDR1 is LGHNT and CDR2 FRNRAP. V shed 7 bases and J 4 bases; nucleotides not matched to a gene: 8. Written as DNA, the CDR3 is TGTGCTAGTGCCATCGGACAGGGAATCACCGGGGAGCTGTTTTTT. This sequence encodes CASAIGQGITGELFF.

The V gene is TRBV11-3, the J gene TRBJ2-1, with D possibly TRBD1 on 6 matching bases. This CDR3 is 13 amino acids long. CDR1 SGHNT and CDR2 YENEEA come from the germline V gene. The ends were cut back, 2 bases at V and 8 bases at J, with 10 bases in the middle. The CDR3 here is CASSLSGDHEQFF. The CDR3 nucleotides are TGTGCCAGCAGCTTATCAGGGGACCATGAGCAGTTCTTC.

This clone was observed once. This chain connects TRBV7-9 to TRBJ2-7, with TRBD2 matching 8 bases. The CDR3 extends over 14 amino acids. CDR1 SEHNR and CDR2 FQNEAQ come from the germline V gene (reference sequence). J lost 6 bases, V lost 0 bases, and 4 bases had no gene match. CDR3 residues: CASSLALAVLEQYF. CDR3 DNA sequence: TGTGCCAGCAGCTTAGCACTAGCGGTTCTCGAGCAGTACTTC.

This clone was observed a single time. Its ends do not fully match the called genes, so a read error is possible. The sample contains more than one DNA sequence encoding this CDR3. This chain connects TRBV30 to TRBJ2-2, with a possible D match to TRBD1 (5 bases). CDR3 length equals 13 residues. Germline values: CDR1 GTSNPN, CDR2 SVGIG (reference sequence). CDR3 in DNA: TGCGCCTGGAGCAGGGAGAACACCGGGGAGCTGTTTTTT. Translating it yields CAWSRENTGELFF.

The V gene is TRBV27, the J gene TRBJ1-1, with 9 bases aligning to TRBD1. The V and J ends lost 5 bases and 6 bases, in that order; junction bases with no gene match: 10. The germline gives CDR1 MNHEY, CDR2 SMNVEV (reference sequence). The CDR3 length is 15 residues. The CDR3 here is CASSPLMDRGPEAFF. The CDR3 bases are TGTGCCAGCAGTCCACTCATGGACAGGGGTCCTGAAGCTTTCTTT.

V gene TRBV7-3 combines with J gene TRBJ1-2, with a possible D match to TRBD1 (5 bases). Trimming left V 2 bases short and J 8 bases short, with 12 bases between. Germline-derived CDR1 and CDR2 are SGHTA and FQGTGA. CDR3 length: 13 amino acids. This CDR3 reads CASSLPLGAGYTF. The CDR3 DNA reads TGTGCCAGCAGCTTACCCCTTGGGGCCGGCTACACCTTC.

V gene TRBV30 combines with J gene TRBJ1-1; no reliable D call. V was clipped by 3 bases and J by 2 bases, with 10 bases between them. This CDR3 contains 13 residues. Germline values: CDR1 GTSNPN, CDR2 SVGIG (reference sequence). The CDR3, as DNA: TGTGCCTGGAGCCTAGCCGGTAACACTGAAGCTTTCTTT. Translating gives CAWSLAGNTEAFF.

The CDR3 sequence is CASSLSISGNTEAFF. The CDR3 DNA is TGTGCCAGCAGCTTATCGATCTCAGGGAACACTGAAGCTTTCTTT. This chain connects TRBV11-3 to TRBJ1-1, with D uncertain. The CDR3 loop spans 15 amino acids. Trimming cost V 2 bases and J 1 base, with 11 bases left between them. Germline CDR1 SGHNT, CDR2 YENEEA.

This clone has more than one count but fewer than ten. The gene calls are TRBV9 and TRBJ2-3; 7 bases are shared with TRBD2. V trimming: 0 bases; J trimming: 2 bases; junction bases outside the gene matches: 3. The germline CDR1 and CDR2 sequences are SGDLS and YYNGEE. This CDR3 contains 15 residues. The CDR3 coding sequence is TGTGCCAGCAGCGTAGCTGGGGGGGACACAGATACGCAGTATTTT. This sequence encodes CASSVAGGDTDTQYF.

V usage is TRBV11-2 and J usage is TRBJ2-3; D might be TRBD2 (5 bases). Trimming took off 4 bases at V and 2 bases at J, with 10 bases between the two ends. The germline V gene encodes CDR1 SGHAT and CDR2 FQNNGV. CDR3 length: 14 amino acids. CDR3 region: CASSSSGPTDTQYF. CDR3 in DNA: TGTGCCAGCAGCTCCAGCGGACCCACAGATACGCAGTATTTT.

This rearrangement joins TRBV10-3 to TRBJ1-1, with D perhaps TRBD1 (6 bases). The CDR3 is 13 residues long. V dropped 0 bases and J dropped 8 bases, with 10 bases sitting between them. The germline gives CDR1 ENHRY, CDR2 SYGVKD. The CDR3 reads CAISESQGTEAFF. Written as DNA, the CDR3 is TGTGCCATCAGTGAGTCGCAAGGGACAGAAGCTTTCTTT.